These T cell receptor beta chains were read from a single sample in a study of T cell responses to AZD1222 COVID-19 vaccine. The protocol was immunoSEQ multiplex PCR, while the TCRdb copy is restricted to in-frame clones and leaves out a portion. Of about 110,000 clones in the sample, roughly 87% are singletons; the top ten hold 6.5% to 10%. This specimen consisted of peripheral blood, obtained 28 days after the second AZD1222 dose. The receptors stem from an adult who received the AZD1222 COVID-19 vaccine. CDR3s include the opening cysteine and the closing phenylalanine or tryptophan. The order of the fields is D gene, J gene, clone size, V gene, CDR3 protein, CDR3 DNA. D genes are given only for firm matches. The listing skips clone size in some rows; elsewhere it reads once, few, many or a size class.

d_call: .; j_call: TRBJ1-5; clone_size: once; v_call: TRBV27; cdr3_aa: CASSPYPHRVSNQPQHF; cdr3_nt: TGTGCCAGCAGTCCGTACCCCCACAGGGTGAGCAATCAGCCCCAGCATTTT
d_call: .; j_call: TRBJ1-2; clone_size: once; v_call: TRBV6-6; cdr3_aa: CASSYPPEGYDYGYTF; cdr3_nt: TGTGCCAGCAGTTATCCCCCGGAGGGCTACGACTATGGCTACACCTTC
d_call: .; j_call: TRBJ2-3; clone_size: once; v_call: TRBV19; cdr3_aa: CATQNDRSPIDTQYF; cdr3_nt: TGTGCCACCCAAAACGACAGGAGCCCAATTGATACGCAGTATTTT
d_call: TRBD1; j_call: TRBJ1-6; clone_size: .; v_call: TRBV2; cdr3_aa: CASSWDREDGSYNSPLHF; cdr3_nt: TGTGCCAGCAGTTGGGACAGGGAGGACGGCTCCTATAATTCACCCCTCCACTTT
d_call: .; j_call: TRBJ1-1; clone_size: .; v_call: TRBV6-2/TRBV6-3; cdr3_aa: CASSPWDTEAFF; cdr3_nt: TGTGCCAGCAGCCCCTGGGACACTGAAGCTTTCTTT
d_call: .; j_call: TRBJ1-2; clone_size: .; v_call: TRBV30; cdr3_aa: CAWKVGPGYGYTF; cdr3_nt: TGTGCCTGGAAGGTGGGGCCCGGCTATGGCTACACCTTC
d_call: .; j_call: TRBJ1-3; clone_size: .; v_call: TRBV9; cdr3_aa: CASRSTRENTIYF; cdr3_nt: TGTGCCAGCAGGTCGACCAGGGAAAACACCATATATTTT
d_call: .; j_call: TRBJ1-6; clone_size: .; v_call: TRBV7-8; cdr3_aa: CASSLSTRGDNSPLHF; cdr3_nt: TGTGCCAGCAGCCTGTCCACCAGGGGCGATAATTCACCCCTCCACTTT
d_call: .; j_call: TRBJ2-3; clone_size: .; v_call: TRBV9; cdr3_aa: CASSASLAGAAGTQYF; cdr3_nt: TGTGCCAGCAGCGCCTCCCTGGCGGGGGCTGCCGGTACGCAGTATTTT
d_call: TRBD1; j_call: TRBJ1-1; clone_size: .; v_call: TRBV4-3; cdr3_aa: CASSPETGRPGAFF; cdr3_nt: TGCGCCAGCAGCCCGGAGACAGGGCGCCCCGGGGCTTTCTTT
d_call: .; j_call: TRBJ2-1; clone_size: .; v_call: TRBV11-2; cdr3_aa: CASSFFQGISYNEQFF; cdr3_nt: TGTGCCAGCAGCTTCTTCCAGGGAATCTCCTACAATGAGCAGTTCTTC
d_call: TRBD1; j_call: TRBJ1-2; clone_size: .; v_call: TRBV6-5; cdr3_aa: CASSYGQGDGYTF; cdr3_nt: TGTGCCAGCAGTTACGGACAGGGGGATGGCTACACCTTC
d_call: .; j_call: TRBJ1-1; clone_size: .; v_call: TRBV5-1; cdr3_aa: CASSHDGSNTEAFF; cdr3_nt: TGCGCCAGCAGCCACGACGGATCAAACACTGAAGCTTTCTTT
d_call: TRBD1; j_call: TRBJ1-5; clone_size: .; v_call: TRBV25-1; cdr3_aa: CASGGQGAGKPQHF; cdr3_nt: TGTGCCAGCGGGGGACAGGGGGCGGGGAAGCCCCAGCATTTT
d_call: .; j_call: TRBJ2-1; clone_size: .; v_call: TRBV13; cdr3_aa: CASSLDRVNEQFF; cdr3_nt: TGTGCCAGCAGCTTAGACAGGGTCAATGAGCAGTTCTTC
d_call: .; j_call: TRBJ2-3; clone_size: once; v_call: TRBV10-3; cdr3_aa: CAISELGDTHYRDTQYF; cdr3_nt: TGTGCCATCAGTGAGTTGGGGGACACCCACTATAGGGATACGCAGTATTTT
d_call: .; j_call: TRBJ1-5; clone_size: few; v_call: TRBV30; cdr3_aa: CAWSVEYLEPQHF; cdr3_nt: TGTGCCTGGAGTGTAGAGTACTTGGAGCCCCAGCATTTT
d_call: TRBD1; j_call: TRBJ2-2; clone_size: .; v_call: TRBV9; cdr3_aa: CASSVPGTGGNGELFF; cdr3_nt: TGTGCCAGCAGCGTACCCGGGACAGGGGGGAACGGGGAGCTGTTTTTT
d_call: .; j_call: TRBJ1-2; clone_size: .; v_call: TRBV6-5; cdr3_aa: CASSFDGGENYGYTF; cdr3_nt: TGTGCCAGCAGTTTTGACGGCGGGGAGAACTATGGCTACACCTTC
d_call: .; j_call: TRBJ2-1; clone_size: .; v_call: TRBV30; cdr3_aa: CAWSGNNDEQFF; cdr3_nt: TGTGCCTGGAGTGGGAACAATGATGAGCAGTTCTTC
d_call: .; j_call: TRBJ2-7; clone_size: .; v_call: TRBV7-2; cdr3_aa: CASSLDDGSSYEQYF; cdr3_nt: TGTGCCAGCAGCTTAGATGACGGAAGCTCCTACGAGCAGTACTTC
d_call: TRBD1; j_call: TRBJ1-2; clone_size: .; v_call: TRBV19; cdr3_aa: CASRKGDRGSIDGYTF; cdr3_nt: TGTGCCAGTAGAAAGGGGGACAGGGGGTCGATCGATGGCTACACCTTC